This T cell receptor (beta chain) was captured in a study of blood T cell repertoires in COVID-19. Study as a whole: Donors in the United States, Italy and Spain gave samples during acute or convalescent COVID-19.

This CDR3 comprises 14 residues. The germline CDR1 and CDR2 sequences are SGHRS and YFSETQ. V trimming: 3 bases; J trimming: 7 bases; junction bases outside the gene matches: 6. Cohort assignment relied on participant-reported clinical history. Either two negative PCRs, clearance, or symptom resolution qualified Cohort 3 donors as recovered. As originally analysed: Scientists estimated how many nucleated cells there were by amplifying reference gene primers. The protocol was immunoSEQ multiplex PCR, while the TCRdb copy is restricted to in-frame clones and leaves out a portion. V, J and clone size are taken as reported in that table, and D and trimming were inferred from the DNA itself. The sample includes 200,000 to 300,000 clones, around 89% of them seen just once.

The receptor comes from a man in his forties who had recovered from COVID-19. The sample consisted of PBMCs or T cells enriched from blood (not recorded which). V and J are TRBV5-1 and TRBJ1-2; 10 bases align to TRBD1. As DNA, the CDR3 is TGCGCCAGCAGCTCGGGACAGGGGCTAGGTGGCTACACCTTC. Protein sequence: CASSSGQGLGGYTF.